This entry is about one T cell receptor beta chain. Beta-chain TCR cDNA was generated via 5'RACE template switching with UMIs. Reanalyzing the 5' RACE reads, TCRdb keeps one entry per CDR3 protein, without DNA. Its listing shows some 390,000 distinct CDR3 sequences. These data belong to a study of T cells expressing NK-cell markers. On the study more broadly: The study drew TCR beta repertoires from sorted CD3+CD56+NKG2C+, CD3+CD56+NKG2C- and CD3+CD56-NKG2C+ T cells.

This CDR3 has 15 residues. Source material: blood T cells: a sorted CD56 or NKG2C T cell subset, CD4+ or CD8+ T cells, or bulk PBMC T cells (not recorded which). The chain uses TRBV12-3 or TRBV12-4 and TRBJ2-3; TCRdb calls TRBD2, which cannot be checked without DNA. The receptor was isolated from a woman in her 50s in good health. CDR3 sequence reads: CASTLPGSLTDTQYF.